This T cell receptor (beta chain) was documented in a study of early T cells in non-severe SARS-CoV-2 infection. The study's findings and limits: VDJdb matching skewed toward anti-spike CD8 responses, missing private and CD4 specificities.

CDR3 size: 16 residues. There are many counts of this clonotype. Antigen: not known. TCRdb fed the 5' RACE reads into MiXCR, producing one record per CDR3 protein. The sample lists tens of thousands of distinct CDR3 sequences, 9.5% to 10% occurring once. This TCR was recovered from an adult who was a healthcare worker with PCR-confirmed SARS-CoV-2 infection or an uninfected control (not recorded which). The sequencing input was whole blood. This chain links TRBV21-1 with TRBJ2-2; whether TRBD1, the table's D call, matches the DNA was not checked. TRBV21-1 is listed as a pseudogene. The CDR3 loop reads CASSGRQGARTGELFF. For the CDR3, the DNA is TGTGCCAGCAGCGGTCGACAGGGGGCCAGGACCGGGGAGCTGTTTTTT.